What follows describes a single T cell receptor (beta chain). It is likely a read error, because the conserved phenylalanine at the end of the CDR3 is missing. The data stem from a study of blood T cells in healthy people across ages. A sample-barcoded 5' primer and a J-beta primer mix were used in a second PCR of about 6 to 12 cycles. TCRdb called the 5' RACE reads again in MiXCR, with one record for every CDR3 protein. The sample consists of 630,000 or so distinct CDR3 sequences, 32% of them appearing once. The V gene's germline CDR1 is LGHNA and CDR2 YNFKEQ. The CDR3 contains 16 residues. J was trimmed by 0 bases and V by 3 bases; bases with no gene match: 6.

Sequencing used blood. V usage is TRBV4-2 and J usage is TRBJ1-1, with 8 bases that match TRBD1. The receptor was derived from a woman of 80 years or more in good health. The CDR3 loop reads CASSQLPGQVNTEAFC. The CDR3 bases are TGTGCCAGCAGCCAGCTCCCGGGACAGGTGAACACTGAAGCTTTCTGT.